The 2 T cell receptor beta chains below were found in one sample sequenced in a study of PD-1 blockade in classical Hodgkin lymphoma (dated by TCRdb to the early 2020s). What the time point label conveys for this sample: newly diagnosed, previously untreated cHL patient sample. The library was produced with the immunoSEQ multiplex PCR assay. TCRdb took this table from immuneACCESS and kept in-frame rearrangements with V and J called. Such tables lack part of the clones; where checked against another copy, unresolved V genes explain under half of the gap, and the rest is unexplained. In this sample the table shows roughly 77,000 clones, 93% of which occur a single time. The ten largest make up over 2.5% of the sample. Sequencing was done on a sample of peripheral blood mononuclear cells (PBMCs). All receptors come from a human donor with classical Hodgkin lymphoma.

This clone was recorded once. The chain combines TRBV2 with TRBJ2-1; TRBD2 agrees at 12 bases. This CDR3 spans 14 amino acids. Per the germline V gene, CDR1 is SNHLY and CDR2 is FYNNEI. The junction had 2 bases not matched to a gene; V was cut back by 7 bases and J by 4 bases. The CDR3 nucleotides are TGTGCCAGCAAAGGACTAGCGGGGTACAATGAGCAGTTCTTC. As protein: CASKGLAGYNEQFF.

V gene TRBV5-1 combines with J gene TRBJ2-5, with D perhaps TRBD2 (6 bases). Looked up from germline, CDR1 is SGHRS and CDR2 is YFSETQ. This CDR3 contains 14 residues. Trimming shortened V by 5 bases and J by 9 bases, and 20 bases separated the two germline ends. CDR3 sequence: CASSNSGGSGSQYF. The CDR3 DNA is TGCGCCAGCAGTAACTCCGGGGGATCCGGGTCCCAGTACTTC.